This T cell receptor (beta chain) was captured by sequencing in a study of technical replicates of blood from a few donors. V lost 2 bases to trimming and J lost 4 bases, with 6 bases between them. CDR1 LNHDA and CDR2 SQIVND come from the germline V gene (reference sequence). The CDR3 covers 12 residues. Assay: immunoSEQ multiplex PCR; the TCRdb copy retains only in-frame clones and omits some. Seen here are 66,000 or so clones, roughly 97% observed once, and the top ten hold 0.19%. The chain uses TRBV19 and TRBJ2-7, with a possible D match to TRBD2 (5 bases). Sequencing was done on a sample of T cells isolated from PBMCs. The source is a human donor in good health. CDR3 loop: CASSISGYEQYF. As DNA, the CDR3 is TGTGCCAGTAGTATATCGGGATACGAGCAGTACTTC.